These T cell receptor beta chains were read from a single sample in a study of cytomegalovirus exposure and HLA in healthy donors. Clones were sequenced by immunoSEQ multiplex PCR, and TCRdb holds only the in-frame ones, with some missing. The sample records around 200,000 clones, about 80% being singletons. The sequencing input was PBMCs. Every receptor here comes from a woman in her 30s in good health and CMV-seropositive. Both conserved end residues are part of each CDR3. The D gene is left open where the match is weak. Part of the rows lack a size; the others show once, few, many or a class for expanded clones.

v_call,d_call,clone_size,j_call,cdr3_aa,cdr3_nt
TRBV6-1,TRBD1,NA,TRBJ2-1,CASIRDRGFNEQFF,TGTGCCAGCATCCGGGACAGGGGATTCAATGAGCAGTTCTTC
TRBV30,NA,NA,TRBJ1-4,CAWSVRGVTNEKLFF,TGTGCCTGGAGTGTCCGGGGGGTGACTAATGAAAAACTGTTTTTT
TRBV29-1,NA,NA,TRBJ2-5,CSVSYGGPGETQYF,TGCAGCGTTAGTTACGGGGGGCCGGGAGAGACCCAGTACTTC
TRBV2,TRBD1,NA,TRBJ2-3,CASNPWGGTGSPDTQYF,TGTGCCAGCAACCCCTGGGGAGGGACAGGGAGTCCAGATACGCAGTATTTT
TRBV5-1,TRBD1,NA,TRBJ2-7,CASSFTSRTLGTGGFYEQYF,TGCGCCAGCAGCTTCACCTCAAGAACCCTCGGGACAGGGGGCTTCTACGAGCAGTACTTC
TRBV9,NA,NA,TRBJ2-7,CASSVEPQGRYEQYF,TGTGCCAGCAGCGTAGAGCCACAGGGTCGGTACGAGCAGTACTTC
TRBV20-1,NA,few,TRBJ2-3,CSARGDGGQYF,TGCAGTGCTAGAGGTGACGGCGGGCAGTATTTT
TRBV23-1,TRBD2,NA,TRBJ2-1,CASSQSGLVGKYNEQFF,TGCGCCAGCAGTCAATCGGGACTAGTGGGTAAGTACAATGAGCAGTTCTTC
TRBV27,TRBD1,NA,TRBJ1-1,CASRTGGGSNTEAFF,TGTGCCAGCAGAACAGGGGGCGGATCGAACACTGAAGCTTTCTTT
TRBV30,NA,once,TRBJ2-1,CAWSVHTGSTGEQFF,TGTGCCTGGAGTGTACATACAGGGAGCACAGGTGAGCAGTTCTTC
TRBV19,TRBD1,NA,TRBJ2-7,CASIRTGYYEQYF,TGTGCCAGTATAAGGACAGGGTACTACGAGCAGTACTTC
TRBV27,TRBD1,NA,TRBJ2-2,CASSPIKGQGTGELFF,TGTGCCAGCAGCCCTATCAAGGGACAGGGGACCGGGGAGCTGTTTTTT
TRBV5-1,TRBD2,once,TRBJ2-5,CASSLIGTSGSKETQYF,TGCGCCAGCAGCTTGATCGGTACTAGCGGGTCTAAAGAGACCCAGTACTTC
TRBV4-1,TRBD2,NA,TRBJ2-1,CASSPRLARTRNEQFF,TGCGCCAGCAGCCCGCGACTAGCGCGGACCAGGAATGAGCAGTTCTTC
TRBV9,TRBD1,NA,TRBJ1-6,CASSSTGAYNSPLHF,TGTGCCAGCAGCTCGACAGGGGCTTATAATTCACCCCTCCACTTT
TRBV14,NA,NA,TRBJ1-1,CASSLGGVQNTEAFF,TGTGCCAGCAGCCTCGGAGGGGTCCAGAACACTGAAGCTTTCTTT
TRBV9,TRBD1,NA,TRBJ2-2,CASSVTGAGSTGELFF,TGTGCCAGCAGCGTAACAGGGGCTGGGTCGACCGGGGAGCTGTTTTTT
TRBV14,TRBD2,NA,TRBJ2-5,CASSQDLGTSGRETQYF,TGTGCCAGCAGCCAAGATTTGGGGACTAGCGGGAGGGAGACCCAGTACTTC
TRBV10-3,TRBD1,few,TRBJ1-1,CAIRPTGGNTEAFF,TGTGCCATCAGACCGACAGGGGGGAACACTGAAGCTTTCTTT